Following are 14 T cell receptor beta chains from one sample sequenced in a study of T-cell memory formation after mild COVID-19. TCRdb recomputed calls from the 5' RACE reads with MiXCR, one row per CDR3 protein. This table has about 400,000 distinct CDR3 sequences, about a sixth appearing once. Material: PBMCs or a T cell subset sorted from them (not recorded which). All receptors derive from a young man who had mild COVID-19 (a few samples of this study predate the infection). Cell type and time point are not known.

This clonotype was observed a handful of times. The V and J genes are TRBV11-2 and TRBJ2-5; tentatively, D is TRBD2 (5 bases). The CDR3 has 15 residues. V lost 3 bases, J lost 3 bases, and 14 bases lay in between. Germline assignment: CDR1 SGHAT and CDR2 FQNNGV. The DNA of the CDR3 is TGTGCCAGCAGCTTCGGGTACGGACTTGAAGAGACCCAGTACTTC. This gives the protein CASSFGYGLEETQYF.

This chain links TRBV7-9 with TRBJ2-4; 7 nucleotides agree with TRBD1. The length of the CDR3 is 13 residues. The germline V gene encodes CDR1 SEHNR and CDR2 FQNEAQ (reference sequence). V trimming: 1 base; J trimming: 8 bases; junction bases outside the gene matches: 2. CDR3 DNA: TGTGCCAGCAGCTTAGACAGGGGTTACATTCAGTACTTC. Amino acid sequence: CASSLDRGYIQYF.

This clonotype has a handful of counts. The rearrangement uses TRBV5-1 and TRBJ2-7; D gene uncertain. V lost 0 bases and J lost 0, with 7 bases in between. This CDR3 is built from 14 residues. Germline CDR1 is SGHRS and CDR2 is YFSETQ. DNA of the CDR3: TGCGCCAGCAGCTTGGGATCTGCCTCCTACGAGCAGTACTTC. The encoded protein is CASSLGSASYEQYF.

This clonotype has more than one count but fewer than ten. The chain is built from TRBV7-9 and TRBJ2-3, with a tentative D call TRBD2 (6 bases). The CDR3 loop spans 16 amino acids. Germline V gives CDR1 SEHNR, CDR2 FQNEAQ (reference sequence). The ends were cut back, 4 bases at V and 0 bases at J, with 14 bases in the middle. CDR3 nucleotide sequence: TGTGCCAGCAGCTCCATCCGGGGGTATAGCACAGATACGCAGTATTTT. This encodes CASSSIRGYSTDTQYF.

For the CDR3, the DNA is TGTGCCAGCAGCTTGAACAGGGCTGAAGCTTTCTTT. Its translation: CASSLNRAEAFF. The chain has TRBV5-6 and TRBJ1-1, with TRBD1 as a possible D gene (6 bases). Germline V gene data show CDR1 as SGHDT and CDR2 as YYEEEE. V lost 1 base, J lost 6 bases, and 7 bases lay in between. CDR3 length equals 12 residues.

This clonotype has more than one count but fewer than ten. The genes are TRBV10-2 and TRBJ2-7; 7 bases fit TRBD2. This CDR3 has 13 amino acids. Germline values: CDR1 WSHSY, CDR2 SAAADI. After removal of 11 bases from V and 5 bases from J, the junction contained 12 bases not matched to a gene. As DNA, the CDR3 is TGCGCCTGTAGCAGTGGGGGGGTCGACGAGCAGTACGTC. Encoded protein: CACSSGGVDEQYV.

The sample holds a few counts of this clonotype. The gene calls are TRBV6-5 and TRBJ1-1; D is possibly TRBD1 (6 bases). The V gene lost 0 bases and the J gene lost 1 base, with 12 bases spanning the gap. Germline V lookup: CDR1 MNHEY, CDR2 SVGAGI. CDR3 size: 16 residues. In DNA form, the CDR3 reads TGTGCCAGCAGTTACTCCACGGGGGCGCAGAACACTGAAGCTTTCTTT. Amino acids: CASSYSTGAQNTEAFF.

There are many counts of this clonotype. The J gene is TRBJ2-7, the V gene TRBV7-2, with 9 bases aligning to TRBD1. The CDR3 extends over 14 amino acids. Trimming removed 7 bases from V and 2 bases from J; junction bases left unmatched: 6. Germline values: CDR1 SGHTA, CDR2 FQGNSA. CDR3 in DNA: TGTGCCAGCAAACCGGGACAGGGCCCCTACGAGCAGTACTTC. It codes for CASKPGQGPYEQYF.

Notes on this clonotype: Germline and junction disagree at one end, which may indicate a read error. The chain combines TRBV6-2 or TRBV6-3 with TRBJ2-2; D assignment may be TRBD1 or TRBD2 (5 bases each). There are 15 residues in the CDR3. CDR1 and CDR2 from the germline V gene are MNHEY and SVGEGT. The CDR3 loop is CASSYLGVTTGELYF. CDR3 nucleotides: TGTGCCAGCAGTTACTTGGGGGTAACGACCGGGGAGCTGTATTTT.

This clonotype has a handful of counts. V and J are TRBV3-1 and TRBJ2-7, with D perhaps TRBD1 or TRBD2 (5 bases each). This CDR3 has 14 amino acids. Trimming cost V 1 base and J 5 bases, with 12 bases left between them. The germline V gene has CDR1 LGHDT and CDR2 YNNKEL (reference sequence). The CDR3 loop is CASSQVPGADEQYV. In nucleotides, the CDR3 is TGTGCCAGCAGCCAAGTCCCCGGGGCGGACGAGCAGTACGTC.

The table lists this clonotype with a few counts. This sequence joins TRBV24-1 and TRBJ2-1, with 13 bases lining up with TRBD2. This CDR3 has 17 residues. Germline values: CDR1 KGHDR, CDR2 SFDVKD. Trimming removed 4 bases from V and 9 bases from J; junction bases left unmatched: 11. The CDR3, as DNA: TGTGCCACCAGTGACCCCTCTACTAGCGGGGGGGCTCTTGAGCAGTTCTTC. This encodes CATSDPSTSGGALEQFF.

This clonotype is a singleton in its sample. The chain recombines TRBV3-1 with TRBJ1-3; the D gene is possibly TRBD1 (5 bases). This CDR3 is built from 15 residues. Looked up from germline, CDR1 is LGHDT and CDR2 is YNNKEL (reference sequence). V dropped 5 bases and J dropped 2 bases, with 13 bases sitting between them. The CDR3 DNA sequence: TGTGCCAGCAGCAGTCGGGGCACAGCTGGAAACACCATATATTTT. Protein product: CASSSRGTAGNTIYF. Based on the CDR3 plus reference TRBV3-1 and TRBJ1-3, the full variable domain is DTAVSQTPKYLVTQMGNDKSIKCEQNLGHDTMYWYKQDSKKFLKIMFSYNNKELIINETVPNRFSPKSPDKAHLNLHINSLELGDSAVYFCASSSRGTAGNTIYFGEGSWLTVV.

This chain links TRBV20-1 with TRBJ1-5; D not resolved. The CDR3 loop spans 13 amino acids. Germline V lookup: CDR1 DFQATT, CDR2 SNEGSKA (reference sequence). The ends were cut back, 4 bases at V and 3 bases at J, with 10 bases in the middle. The CDR3 nucleotides are TGCAGTGCTAAAGGACCGTACAATCAGCCCCAGCATTTT. This encodes CSAKGPYNQPQHF.

In nucleotides, the CDR3 is TGTGCCAGCAGCTTAGCAGGGCTCGGGCTTCCCGAAGCTTTCTTT. This gives the protein CASSLAGLGLPEAFF. The genes are TRBV7-6 and TRBJ1-1, with D uncertain. The CDR3 length is 15 residues. Germline loops: CDR1 SGHVS, CDR2 FNYEAQ. The germline V and J ends were trimmed by 0 bases and 8 bases, with 16 bases remaining between them.